The next 21 T cell receptor beta chains were all read from a single sample in a study of blood T cells in healthy people across ages. Primers used in a second PCR of roughly 7 to 11 cycles were a sample-barcoded 5' primer and a J-beta primer mix. TCRdb re-derived calls from the 5' RACE reads in MiXCR, one entry per CDR3 protein. The sample records about 600,000 distinct CDR3 sequences, roughly 43% being singletons. Sequenced input: blood. The source is a man aged 80 or over in good health.

The rearrangement joins TRBV4-2 to TRBJ2-7, with D possibly being TRBD1 or TRBD2 (5 bases each). Germline loops: CDR1 LGHNA, CDR2 YNFKEQ. Trimming took off 1 base at V and 2 bases at J, with 15 bases between the two ends. The CDR3 spans 16 residues. The CDR3 is CASSQGSGRGTYEQYF. The CDR3 coding sequence is TGTGCCAGCAGCCAAGGGTCAGGGAGAGGCACCTACGAGCAGTACTTC.

On this clonotype: This clone may be a read error of a much larger clone one base away. V usage is TRBV6-6 and J usage is TRBJ1-2, with D unclear. The CDR3 is made up of 14 amino acids. The germline V gene has CDR1 MNHNY and CDR2 SVGAGI (reference sequence). The CDR3 spells CASSDSRRGSGYTF. As DNA, the CDR3 is TGTGCCAGCAGTGACTCGAGGAGAGGGAGTGGCTACACCTTC.

This clonotype has just a few counts. This chain's CDR3 is CASSLTPQISYNEQFF. The CDR3, as DNA: TGTGCCAGCAGCTTAACCCCCCAAATCTCCTACAATGAGCAGTTCTTC. V is TRBV7-2 and J is TRBJ2-1; D unclear. The CDR3 runs to 16 residues. Trimming shortened V by 2 bases and J by 0 bases, and 11 bases separated the two germline ends. Germline-derived CDR1 and CDR2 are SGHTA and FQGNSA.

This clonotype was counted ten times or more. This rearrangement joins TRBV21-1 to TRBJ2-1; the listed D gene, TRBD2, was not tested against the DNA. TRBV21-1 is an annotated pseudogene. The CDR3 covers 16 residues. The chain's CDR3 is CASSPRTSGRYNEQFF. The CDR3 nucleotides read TGTGCCAGCAGTCCAAGGACTAGCGGGAGATACAATGAGCAGTTCTTC.

The chain has TRBV4-3 and TRBJ2-7; 7 positions agree with TRBD2. V dropped 1 base and J dropped 7; count of bases not matched to a gene: 10. Per germline, CDR1 LGHNA and CDR2 YSLEER. The CDR3 sequence is 15 residues long. The CDR3 here is CASSQGGGGIGEQYF. The CDR3 nucleotides are TGCGCCAGCAGCCAAGGTGGCGGGGGAATTGGGGAGCAGTACTTC.

J is TRBJ2-3 and V is TRBV27; 11 bases line up with TRBD2. V lost 4 bases, J lost 3 bases, and 15 bases stayed unmatched. The V gene's germline CDR1 is MNHEY and CDR2 SMNVEV (reference sequence). CDR3 length: 19 amino acids. The CDR3 reads CASSSRASGRLAITDTQYF. The CDR3, as DNA: TGTGCCAGCAGTTCAAGGGCTAGCGGGAGGTTGGCCATTACAGATACGCAGTATTTT.

This clonotype has more than one count but fewer than ten. J is TRBJ1-2 and V is TRBV4-3; no firm D call. CDR3 length: 14 amino acids. Germline V CDR1 and CDR2: LGHNA, YSLEER. V was clipped by 0 bases and J by 7 bases, with 12 bases between them. CDR3: CASSQDRGGVGYTF. The CDR3 DNA follows: TGCGCCAGCAGCCAAGATCGGGGTGGGGTTGGCTACACCTTC.

This clonotype has only a few counts. The V and J genes are TRBV12-3 or TRBV12-4 and TRBJ1-5; D is unresolved. V shed 6 bases and J shed 0 bases, with 12 bases lying between them. This CDR3 has 15 residues. CDR3 coding DNA: TGTGCCAGCAGACCCGCCGGTTATAGCAATCAGCCCCAGCATTTT. Protein: CASRPAGYSNQPQHF.

A single count supports this clonotype. This chain connects TRBV5-1 to TRBJ2-1, with 7 bases that match TRBD2. This CDR3 has 15 amino acids. Germline V gene lookup returns CDR1 SGHRS and CDR2 YFSETQ. The V gene end was trimmed by 0 bases and the J gene end by 5 bases; junction bases not matched to a gene: 5. The CDR3 region is CASSLVAGLNNEQFF. The CDR3 bases are TGCGCCAGCAGCTTGGTCGCGGGACTAAACAATGAGCAGTTCTTC.

The V call is TRBV29-1, the J call TRBJ2-5; D uncertain. V was shortened by 6 bases and J by 4 bases, with 18 bases between the two germline ends. CDR3 length: 14 amino acids. The germline CDR1 and CDR2 sequences are SQVTM and ANQGSEA. Here the CDR3 reads CSVADVGLGETQYF. The CDR3 nucleotides read TGCAGCGTGGCTGATGTCGGGTTGGGAGAGACCCAGTACTTC.

This clonotype has just a few counts. The chain uses TRBV5-1 and TRBJ2-7, with 7 bases lining up with TRBD1. Germline V lookup: CDR1 SGHRS, CDR2 YFSETQ. J lost 7 bases, V lost 4 bases, and 11 bases had no gene match. The CDR3 extends over 14 amino acids. The CDR3 sequence is CASSERQGRDEQYF. In nucleotides, the CDR3 is TGCGCCAGCAGCGAGCGACAGGGCCGCGATGAGCAGTACTTC.

This clonotype was counted at least ten times. The genes are TRBV6-5 and TRBJ1-5; TRBD1 matches at 8 bases. This CDR3 contains 15 residues. In germline, CDR1 is MNHEY, CDR2 SVGAGI. V shed 5 bases, J shed 3 bases, and the junction held 6 bases outside the gene matches. CDR3 nucleotide sequence: TGTGCCAGCAGTCGGGGCAGGGGGCTCAATCAGCCCCAGCATTTT. This codes for CASSRGRGLNQPQHF.

This clonotype turned up a few times. This chain joins TRBV7-2 and TRBJ2-7, with no clear D. Trimming removed 5 bases from V and 0 bases from J, with 14 bases in between. Germline CDR1 reads SGHTA; CDR2 reads FQGNSA. This CDR3 contains 15 residues. The CDR3 nucleotides read TGTGCCAGCAGCAACACGGCGGTAAGCTCCTACGAGCAGTACTTC. It codes for CASSNTAVSSYEQYF.

The sample holds a few counts of this clonotype. The chain uses TRBV10-1 and TRBJ2-3; D uncertain. Germline V CDR1 and CDR2: WNHNN, SYGVQD (reference sequence). The CDR3 totals 18 residues. The germline V and J ends were trimmed by 0 bases and 5 bases, with 21 bases remaining between them. The CDR3: CASSESPRSAARIDTQYF. For the CDR3, the DNA is TGCGCCAGCAGTGAGTCCCCTCGTTCCGCCGCACGGATAGATACGCAGTATTTT.

The chain links TRBV29-1 to TRBJ2-7; TRBD1 agrees at 10 bases. The V segment lost 6 bases and the J segment 8 bases; nucleotides outside the gene matches: 10. There are 13 residues in the CDR3. Germline V gives CDR1 SQVTM, CDR2 ANQGSEA. Here the CDR3 reads CSVVHDRGPKQYF. The DNA for the CDR3 is TGCAGCGTCGTACATGACAGGGGGCCTAAGCAGTACTTC.

The chain joins TRBV12-3 or TRBV12-4 to TRBJ2-7; 8 bases agree with TRBD1. The CDR3 extends over 14 amino acids. The ends lost 5 bases at V and 7 bases at J; junction bases unmatched: 10. The CDR3 DNA reads as TGTGCCAGCAGTCCACTGACAGGGGTTGGGGAGCAGTACTTC. Translating gives CASSPLTGVGEQYF.

J is TRBJ2-1 and V is TRBV21-1; the table assigns TRBD1, which was not confirmed against the DNA. TRBV21-1 is shown as a pseudogene. The CDR3 has 13 amino acids. CDR3 loop: CASSKEGDNEQFF. As DNA, the CDR3 is TGTGCCAGCAGCAAAGAGGGGGACAATGAGCAGTTCTTC.

The chain links TRBV7-9 to TRBJ2-2; D gene unclear. V was clipped by 5 bases and J by 0 bases, with 7 bases between them. CDR1 SEHNR and CDR2 FQNEAQ come from the germline V gene (reference sequence). The CDR3 covers 14 residues. The CDR3 loop reads CASSTRTNTGELFF. The CDR3 nucleotides read TGTGCCAGCAGCACCCGAACGAACACCGGGGAGCTGTTTTTT.

This clonotype was detected a few times. The V gene is TRBV6-6, the J gene TRBJ1-3; D perhaps matches TRBD1 (5 bases). Per germline, CDR1 MNHNY and CDR2 SVGAGI (reference sequence). The CDR3 is 13 residues long. Trimming removed 7 bases from V and 6 bases from J, with 13 bases in between. The CDR3 DNA follows: TGTGCCAGCAACGTGGGGGTCGCAAACACCATATATTTT. Translating it yields CASNVGVANTIYF.

The rearrangement links TRBV20-1 to TRBJ2-1, with 11 bases that match TRBD2. Trimming removed 1 base from V and 9 bases from J; junction bases left unmatched: 11. Germline V gene data show CDR1 as DFQATT and CDR2 as SNEGSKA (reference sequence). This CDR3 is 16 amino acids long. CDR3 nucleotide sequence: TGCAGTGCTAGAGCCGTATTGACTAGCGGGACGGGTGAGCAGTTCTTC. Encoded protein: CSARAVLTSGTGEQFF.

In its sample, this clonotype was seen a few times. The V and J genes are TRBV20-1 and TRBJ2-1, with 11 bases matching TRBD2. There are 14 residues in the CDR3. The V gene's germline CDR1 is DFQATT and CDR2 SNEGSKA (reference sequence). V shed 5 bases and J 7 bases; nucleotides not matched to a gene: 7. Here the CDR3 reads CSAPLAGAGNEQFF. The CDR3 DNA follows: TGCAGTGCTCCACTAGCGGGAGCTGGTAATGAGCAGTTCTTC.